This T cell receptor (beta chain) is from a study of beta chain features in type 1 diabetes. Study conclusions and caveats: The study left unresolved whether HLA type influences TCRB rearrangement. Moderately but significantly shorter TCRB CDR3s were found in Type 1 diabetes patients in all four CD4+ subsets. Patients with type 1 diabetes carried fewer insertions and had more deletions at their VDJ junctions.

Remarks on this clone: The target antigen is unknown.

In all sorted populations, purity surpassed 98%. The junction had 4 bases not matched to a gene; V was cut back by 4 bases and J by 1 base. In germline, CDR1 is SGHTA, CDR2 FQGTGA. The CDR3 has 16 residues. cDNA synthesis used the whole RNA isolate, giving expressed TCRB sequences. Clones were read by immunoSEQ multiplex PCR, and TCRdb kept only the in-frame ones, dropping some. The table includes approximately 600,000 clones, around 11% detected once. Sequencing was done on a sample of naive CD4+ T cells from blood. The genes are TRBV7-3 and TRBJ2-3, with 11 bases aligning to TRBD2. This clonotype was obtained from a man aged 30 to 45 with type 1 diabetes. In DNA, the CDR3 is TGTGCCAGCAGCTCTGGACTAGCGGGCCGCACAGATACGCAGTATTTT. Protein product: CASSSGLAGRTDTQYF.